Given below is one T cell receptor (beta chain) in context. In TCRdb, the RT-PCR reads were re-called with MiXCR into one record per CDR3 protein. The table has about 530,000 distinct CDR3 sequences, around 13% seen once; the top ten hold less than 15%. The record originates from a study of response to subunit inactivated influenza vaccine. The germline V gene has CDR1 MDHEN and CDR2 SYDVKM. This CDR3 region has 15 residues. V lost 6 bases and J lost 1, with 15 bases in between. Sequences were derived from PBMCs from blood, sampled roughly 6 weeks after vaccination. This sequence originates from a man aged 50 or older who received an inactivated influenza vaccine. The chain employs TRBV28 and TRBJ1-1; D might be TRBD1 (5 bases). The CDR3 nucleotides are TGTGCCAGCAGCCTACAGTGGGGGGGGAACACTGAAGCTTTCTTT. This encodes CASSLQWGGNTEAFF.